Presented here are 14 T cell receptor beta chains from one specimen sequenced in a study of cytomegalovirus exposure and HLA in healthy donors. With 60 Vbeta and 13 Jbeta primers, the PCR was carried out. Libraries were prepared by immunoSEQ multiplex PCR; TCRdb keeps only in-frame clonotypes and omits some of them. The sample lists under 170,000 clones, 79% occurring once. Input material: PBMCs. These TCRs come from a man between 45 and 60 years old in good health and CMV-seropositive.

This clone was found many times. The J gene is TRBJ2-5, the V gene TRBV28; perhaps TRBD1 as D (5 bases). The V end was cut by 3 bases, the J end by 1 base, with 12 bases between. Germline V CDR1 and CDR2: MDHEN, SYDVKM. This CDR3 comprises 15 residues. As DNA, the CDR3 is TGTGCCAGCAGTTTCCCCGACAGCAGCCAAGAGACCCAGTACTTC. It codes for CASSFPDSSQETQYF.

Worth noting for this clone: Germline is not matched at one junction end, which may reflect a read error. The rearrangement links TRBV7-9 to TRBJ2-1, with 8 bases fitting TRBD2. The CDR3 length is 17 residues. The germline V gene has CDR1 SEHNR and CDR2 FQNEAQ (reference sequence). Written as DNA, the CDR3 is TGTTCCAGCAGCCCTTCCTTGGGGGTAGCGGGGCTCAATGAGCAGTTCTTC. It encodes CSSSPSLGVAGLNEQFF.

V gene TRBV5-1 combines with J gene TRBJ1-2, with 7 nucleotides matching TRBD1. Trimming cost V 1 base and J 8 bases; bases outside gene matches: 8. CDR1 and CDR2 from the germline V gene are SGHRS and YFSETQ. The CDR3 is 14 residues long. The chain's CDR3 is CASSLQQGIDGYTF. The CDR3 DNA follows: TGCGCCAGCAGCTTGCAACAGGGGATTGACGGCTACACCTTC.

This clone was counted once. This chain joins TRBV19 and TRBJ1-5; D not certain. The CDR3 runs 12 residues. Trimming shortened V by 4 bases and J by 3 bases, and 4 bases separated the two germline ends. Germline assignment: CDR1 LNHDA and CDR2 SQIVND (reference sequence). CDR3 in DNA: TGTGCCAGTAGTACGGTCAATCAGCCCCAGCATTTT. It yields the protein CASSTVNQPQHF.

This clone was seen a few times. The chain couples TRBV11-3 to TRBJ2-3; TRBD2 might be the D (5 bases). Germline-derived CDR1 and CDR2 are SGHNT and YENEEA. Trimming shortened V by 2 bases and J by 3 bases, and 6 bases separated the two germline ends. The CDR3 runs 13 residues. The CDR3 loop reads CASSLLATDTQYF. The CDR3 DNA reads as TGTGCCAGCAGCTTACTAGCAACAGATACGCAGTATTTT. The full variable domain, its missing parts supplied by reference TRBV11-3 and TRBJ2-3, is EAGVVQSPRYKIIEKKQPVAFWCNPISGHNTLYWYLQNLGQGPELLIRYENEEAVDDSQLPKDRFSAERLKGVDSTLKIQPAELGDSAVYLCASSLLATDTQYFGPGTRLTVL.

The genes are TRBV29-1 and TRBJ1-1, with 7 bases aligning to TRBD1. CDR1 is SQVTM, CDR2 ANQGSEA, per germline. J gave up 1 base and V 2 bases, and 7 bases lay outside the gene matches. The CDR3 contains 15 residues. The CDR3 region is CSVERTGERNTEAFF. The DNA of the CDR3 is TGCAGCGTTGAAAGGACAGGAGAACGGAACACTGAAGCTTTCTTT.

The chain uses TRBV6-6 and TRBJ1-3; D gene uncertain. The germline CDR1 and CDR2 sequences are MNHNY and SVGAGI (reference sequence). The CDR3 spans 13 residues. Trimming took 6 bases from V and 4 from J, leaving 10 bases between them. The CDR3 reads CASSREGGNTIYF. The CDR3 DNA follows: TGTGCCAGCAGCCGGGAGGGCGGAAACACCATATATTTT.

J is TRBJ2-7 and V is TRBV7-2; D might be TRBD1 (6 bases). Germline CDR1 is SGHTA and CDR2 is FQGNSA. V was cut by 2 bases and J by 4 bases, with 6 bases left in between. The CDR3 has 12 amino acids. CDR3 amino acids: CASSLRGYEQYF. The CDR3 DNA follows: TGTGCCAGCAGCTTAAGGGGGTACGAGCAGTACTTC.

This sequence joins TRBV4-1 and TRBJ1-2; 7 nucleotides line up with TRBD1. CDR1 and CDR2 from the germline V gene are MGHRA and YSYEKL. This CDR3 comprises 18 residues. The V and J ends lost 0 bases and 0 bases, in that order; junction bases with no gene match: 10. The CDR3 coding sequence is TGCGCCAGCAGCCAAGATCCTGCGACAGGGTCAGCTAACTATGGCTACACCTTC. Its protein is CASSQDPATGSANYGYTF.

Regarding this clone: At the DNA level, this CDR3 is encoded by other sequences in the same sample as well. This chain uses TRBV5-1 with TRBJ2-7, with a tentative D call TRBD2 (6 bases). This CDR3 contains 15 residues. Germline V gene sequence: CDR1 SGHRS, CDR2 YFSETQ. The V end lost 0 bases, the J end lost 5 bases, and 15 bases lay between the germline ends. The CDR3 region has the DNA TGCGCCAGCAGCTTGGTTGCGGGGAGCCCCCACGAGCAGTACTTC. It specifies CASSLVAGSPHEQYF.

V and J are TRBV19 and TRBJ1-1; D not resolved. V gave up 6 bases and J gave up 7 bases, with 21 bases separating them. This CDR3 spans 15 amino acids. The germline V gene has CDR1 LNHDA and CDR2 SQIVND (reference sequence). The CDR3 region is CASRRSGGVAVEAFF. The CDR3 DNA reads TGTGCCAGTAGACGATCGGGCGGGGTAGCCGTTGAAGCTTTCTTT.

The gene calls are TRBV5-1 and TRBJ2-1; TRBD2 aligns across 11 bases. The CDR3 is made up of 14 amino acids. Germline CDR1 and CDR2: SGHRS and YFSETQ. Trimming cost V 3 bases and J 9 bases; bases outside gene matches: 5. This CDR3 reads CASSSTSGSTEQFF. CDR3 nucleotides: TGCGCCAGCAGCTCAACTAGCGGGAGTACTGAGCAGTTCTTC. Filled out from reference TRBV5-1 and TRBJ2-1, the complete variable domain reads KAGVTQTPRYLIKTRGQQVTLSCSPISGHRSVSWYQQTPGQGLQFLFEYFSETQRNKGNFPGRFSGRQFSNSRSEMNVSTLELGDSALYLCASSSTSGSTEQFFGPGTRLTVL.

This sequence joins TRBV30 and TRBJ2-7; possible D gene TRBD2, 7 bases. The CDR3 has 15 residues. Trimming took 0 bases from V and 7 from J, leaving 19 bases between them. Germline V gene data show CDR1 as GTSNPN and CDR2 as SVGIG (reference sequence). For the CDR3, the DNA is TGTGCCTGGAGTGTACTTTTCCGGGGGGCGGGGGAGCAGTACTTC. This encodes CAWSVLFRGAGEQYF.

The chain links TRBV5-1 to TRBJ1-6; D gene uncertain. The germline V gene encodes CDR1 SGHRS and CDR2 YFSETQ. V was shortened by 1 base and J by 4 bases, with 12 bases between the two germline ends. This CDR3 has 16 residues. The CDR3 region is CASSLHGGVYNSPLHF. DNA of the CDR3: TGCGCCAGCAGCTTGCACGGCGGGGTTTATAATTCACCCCTCCACTTT. The full variable domain, completed using reference TRBV5-1 and TRBJ1-6, is KAGVTQTPRYLIKTRGQQVTLSCSPISGHRSVSWYQQTPGQGLQFLFEYFSETQRNKGNFPGRFSGRQFSNSRSEMNVSTLELGDSALYLCASSLHGGVYNSPLHFGNGTRLTVT.